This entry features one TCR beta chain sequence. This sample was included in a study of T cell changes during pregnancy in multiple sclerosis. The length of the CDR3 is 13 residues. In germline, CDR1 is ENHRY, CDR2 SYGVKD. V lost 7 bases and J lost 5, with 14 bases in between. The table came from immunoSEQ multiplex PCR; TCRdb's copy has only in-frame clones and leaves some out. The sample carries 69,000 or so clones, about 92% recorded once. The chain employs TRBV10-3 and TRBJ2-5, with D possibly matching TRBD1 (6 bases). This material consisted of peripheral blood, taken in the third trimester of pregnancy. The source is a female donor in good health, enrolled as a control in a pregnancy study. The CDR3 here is CAITNREGETQYF. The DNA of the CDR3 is TGTGCCATCACAAACAGGGAAGGGGAGACCCAGTACTTC.